Shown below are 18 T cell receptor beta chains from a single sample sequenced in a study of regulatory T cells in long-lasting Graves disease. Libraries of TCR beta came from iRepertoire HTBI primers plus Arm-PCR of CDR3 regions. Using its own MiXCR run on the multiplex PCR reads, TCRdb lists one record per CDR3 protein. The data contain a few hundred thousand distinct CDR3 sequences, around 24% of them singletons. Time point specified: persistent/refractory GD, antithyroid drugs over 5 years with positive TRAb. PBMCs provided the RNA from which the TCR library was made. This sample comprised peripheral blood mononuclear cells (PBMCs), obtained when the disease was refractory, from a patient treated with antithyroid drugs. The receptors come from a female donor with Graves disease.

This clonotype showed up just a few times. The chain carries TRBV20-1 and TRBJ2-7; D unresolved. Germline V lookup: CDR1 DFQATT, CDR2 SNEGSKA (reference sequence). CDR3 size: 13 residues. The V and J ends lost 4 bases and 6 bases respectively, with 16 bases between them. The CDR3 is CSANKAGLSEQYF. In DNA, the CDR3 is TGCAGTGCTAACAAAGCTGGGCTTTCCGAGCAGTACTTC.

There are many counts of this clonotype. The chain has TRBV6-2 or TRBV6-3 and TRBJ1-1; D remains ambiguous. V dropped 7 bases and J dropped 1 base, with 10 bases sitting between them. CDR3 length: 13 amino acids. Per the germline V gene, CDR1 is MNHEY and CDR2 is SVGEGT. CDR3 sequence (DNA): TGTGCCAGCACCTCCCAGAGGAACACTGAAGCTTTCTTT. Translation: CASTSQRNTEAFF.

The chain recombines TRBV5-1 with TRBJ2-7; D is uncertain. V was pared by 0 bases and J by 3 bases, with 16 bases between. Per germline, CDR1 SGHRS and CDR2 YFSETQ. The CDR3 length is 16 residues. The CDR3 protein is CASSLDVFGSRYEQYF. The CDR3 nucleotides are TGCGCCAGCAGCTTGGATGTATTCGGGTCCCGCTACGAGCAGTACTTC. Full variable domain (rest looked up from reference TRBV5-1 and TRBJ2-7): KAGVTQTPRYLIKTRGQQVTLSCSPISGHRSVSWYQQTPGQGLQFLFEYFSETQRNKGNFPGRFSGRQFSNSRSEMNVSTLELGDSALYLCASSLDVFGSRYEQYFGPGTRLTVT.

This clonotype was observed at least ten times. The genes are TRBV20-1 and TRBJ1-1; TRBD1 matches 9 bases. J gave up 9 bases and V 5 bases, and 16 bases lay outside the gene matches. CDR1 is DFQATT and CDR2 is SNEGSKA in the germline V gene (reference sequence). This CDR3 spans 15 amino acids. CDR3 sequence: CSAPKGQGSGVKAFF. CDR3 DNA: TGCAGTGCTCCAAAGGGACAGGGAAGTGGAGTGAAAGCTTTCTTT.

This clonotype was seen ten or more times. J is TRBJ1-5 and V is TRBV10-3; a possible D gene is TRBD1 (5 bases). The CDR3 spans 14 residues. Trimming cost V 5 bases and J 6 bases, with 14 bases left between them. Looked up from germline, CDR1 is ENHRY and CDR2 is SYGVKD. Here the CDR3 DNA reads TGTGCCATCAGTTTAGACAGATATGTTCAGCCCCAGCATTTT. The encoded protein is CAISLDRYVQPQHF.

This clonotype has more than one count but fewer than ten. V is TRBV7-8 and J is TRBJ2-5; TRBD2 aligns across 10 bases. CDR1 and CDR2 from the germline V gene are SGHVS and FQNEAQ. V gave up 4 bases and J gave up 5 bases; unmatched junction bases: 10. The CDR3 contains 16 residues. This CDR3 reads CASSYEREGVFETQYF. In DNA form, the CDR3 reads TGTGCCAGCAGCTACGAGCGGGAGGGAGTTTTTGAGACCCAGTACTTC.

CDR3 loop: CASSPRMAETQYF. CDR3 DNA: TGCGCCAGCAGCCCGAGGATGGCAGAGACCCAGTACTTC. The gene calls are TRBV5-1 and TRBJ2-5; the D is unclear. This CDR3 is 13 amino acids long. Trimming stripped 4 bases from V and 4 bases from J, with 11 bases between. Germline V gene sequence: CDR1 SGHRS, CDR2 YFSETQ.

The J gene is TRBJ2-1, the V gene TRBV12-3 or TRBV12-4; 11 bases line up with TRBD2. The CDR3 has 17 residues. The V and J ends lost 4 bases and 8 bases, in that order; junction bases with no gene match: 13. The CDR3 loop is CASSSTLIAGGRHEQFF. CDR3 bases: TGTGCCAGCAGTTCCACGCTCATAGCGGGAGGGCGCCATGAGCAGTTCTTC.

This clonotype was counted many times. The chain joins TRBV19 to TRBJ1-5, with a weak D call TRBD1 (5 bases). V was trimmed by 4 bases and J by 3 bases, leaving 13 bases between them. CDR3 length: 15 amino acids. The germline V gene encodes CDR1 LNHDA and CDR2 SQIVND (reference sequence). The CDR3 nucleotides read TGTGCCAGTAGTAGGGACGGGATCAACAATCAGCCCCAGCATTTT. Translation gives CASSRDGINNQPQHF.

This chain connects TRBV12-3 or TRBV12-4 to TRBJ2-3; 9 bases match TRBD2. The V gene end was trimmed by 3 bases and the J gene end by 4 bases; junction bases not matched to a gene: 8. The CDR3 is made up of 16 amino acids. The CDR3 here is CASSLGSGRVADTQYF. The CDR3 DNA sequence: TGTGCCAGCAGTTTGGGTAGCGGGAGAGTGGCAGATACGCAGTATTTT.

V is TRBV4-1 and J is TRBJ2-7, with 10 positions matching TRBD2. CDR3 length equals 16 residues. Per the germline V gene, CDR1 is MGHRA and CDR2 is YSYEKL. V was pared by 4 bases and J by 3 bases, with 9 bases of the junction left unmatched. DNA of the CDR3: TGCGCCAGCAGCCCAAGCCTAGCGGGAGTGTTCTACGAGCAGTACTTC. It codes for CASSPSLAGVFYEQYF.

This clonotype occurred a few times. The chain uses TRBV10-3 and TRBJ2-2; 8 bases align to TRBD1. Looked up from germline, CDR1 is ENHRY and CDR2 is SYGVKD. Trimming removed 6 bases from V and 3 bases from J; junction bases left unmatched: 3. CDR3 length: 14 amino acids. The CDR3 sequence: CAISGTGDTGELFF. The CDR3 region has the DNA TGTGCCATCAGCGGGACAGGTGACACCGGGGAGCTGTTTTTT.

The V and J genes are TRBV2 and TRBJ2-4; 9 nucleotides agree with TRBD2. V was clipped by 7 bases and J by 8 bases; unmatched bases: 9. The CDR3 length is 14 residues. Germline CDR1 and CDR2: SNHLY and FYNNEI. Here the CDR3 DNA reads TGTGCCAGCACGAGCGGGAGGCCGGTGGACATTCAGTACTTC. This gives the protein CASTSGRPVDIQYF.

In regard to this clonotype: A much larger clone sits a single nucleotide away, making a read error possible. The CDR3 DNA reads TGTGCCAGCAGTACGCCTTACTGGAGCAGGGTGAACACTGAAGCTTTCTTT. Residues: CASSTPYWSRVNTEAFF. The J gene is TRBJ1-1, the V gene TRBV12-3 or TRBV12-4; tentatively, D is TRBD1 (5 bases). V was pared by 5 bases and J by 0 bases, with 19 bases between. This CDR3 comprises 17 residues.

The chain has TRBV12-3 or TRBV12-4 and TRBJ2-5; D tentatively fits TRBD1 or TRBD2 (5 bases each). The DNA end is a closer match to TRBJ2-1, so the J assignment may be wrong. There are 11 residues in the CDR3. The CDR3: CASTPGLEQFF. As DNA, the CDR3 is TGTGCCAGCACTCCGGGGCTTGAGCAGTTCTTC.

V and J are TRBV3-1 and TRBJ2-7, with 9 bases matching TRBD1. This CDR3 is built from 14 residues. Per the germline V gene, CDR1 is LGHDT and CDR2 is YNNKEL (reference sequence). Trimming cost V 4 bases and J 9 bases; bases outside gene matches: 10. CDR3 nucleotides: TGTGCCAGCAGCCCCGGGACAGGGAGTACTGGGCAGTACTTC. Translation gives CASSPGTGSTGQYF.

The rearrangement joins TRBV6-2 or TRBV6-3 to TRBJ2-1; TRBD2 agrees at 12 bases. Per the germline V gene, CDR1 is MNHEY and CDR2 is SVGEGT. J gave up 5 bases and V 11 bases, and 25 bases lay outside the gene matches. The CDR3 is 20 amino acids. The CDR3, as DNA: TGTGCCGGCGGTTACTCGATCCTTCTCAAGCGGACTAGCGGGGACAATGAGCAGTTCTTC. It yields the protein CAGGYSILLKRTSGDNEQFF.

The chain has TRBV2 and TRBJ2-5, with a tentative D call TRBD2 (6 bases). V was trimmed by 6 bases and J by 5 bases, leaving 22 bases between them. CDR3 length: 16 residues. Germline loops: CDR1 SNHLY, CDR2 FYNNEI. CDR3 region: CASRVNSGPAGETQYF. The CDR3 coding sequence is TGTGCCAGCAGAGTTAATAGCGGCCCGGCGGGGGAGACCCAGTACTTC.